The 17 T cell receptor beta chains below were found in one sample sequenced in a study of vaccination and CD4 T cells after COVID-19. Cultured CD4+ T cells had their DNA profiled by the Oncomine TCR Beta short-read assay. Via MiXCR, TCRdb re-called the PCR reads, giving one row per CDR3 protein. The sample has approximately 12,000 distinct CDR3 sequences, roughly 53% seen once; the top ten hold 28%. For these receptors, no antigen is known. Specified treatment: approximately nine-day PBMC culture with coronavirus spike peptide pools or control peptides (ViraFEST assay). Sequencing was done on a sample of CD4+ T cells from blood, cultured in vitro. The receptors originated from a human donor who had recovered from COVID-19.

This clonotype has just a few counts. The V and J genes are TRBV6-5 and TRBJ1-2, with TRBD1 identical over 10 bases. V shed 2 bases, J shed 6 bases, and the junction held 6 bases outside the gene matches. CDR3 length: 15 amino acids. Germline V CDR1 and CDR2: MNHEY, SVGAGI. Here the CDR3 DNA reads TGTGCCAGCAGTTACGCCCCGACAGGGGGCAATGGCTACACCTTC. Translated, it gives CASSYAPTGGNGYTF.

A few counts support this clonotype. The J gene is TRBJ2-2, the V gene TRBV10-1; D remains ambiguous. Germline assignment: CDR1 WNHNN and CDR2 SYGVQD (reference sequence). Trimming stripped 7 bases from V and 7 bases from J, with 16 bases between. CDR3 length equals 14 residues. The CDR3 here is CASMSVLGSGELFF. CDR3 coding DNA: TGCGCCAGCATGAGCGTTTTGGGAAGCGGGGAGCTGTTTTTT.

This clonotype has just a few counts. J is TRBJ2-4 and V is TRBV6-2 or TRBV6-3; TRBD2 aligns across 12 bases. The trim removed 6 bases at V and 2 bases at J, leaving 8 bases unmatched. Germline CDR1 reads MNHEY; CDR2 reads SVGEGT. CDR3 length: 17 amino acids. The CDR3 loop is CASSPPLAGGSKNIQYF. DNA for the CDR3: TGTGCCAGCAGCCCCCCACTAGCGGGGGGCTCCAAAAACATTCAGTACTTC.

This clonotype was counted a few times. The V gene is TRBV11-2, the J gene TRBJ1-1; D gene unclear. This CDR3 spans 13 amino acids. Germline assignment: CDR1 SGHAT and CDR2 FQNNGV. Trimming left V 5 bases short and J 1 base short, with 8 bases between. The CDR3 region has the DNA TGTGCCAGCAGCCGAGGCAGGAACACTGAAGCTTTCTTT. This sequence encodes CASSRGRNTEAFF. The complete variable domain, with remaining parts taken from reference TRBV11-2 and TRBJ1-1, reads EAGVAQSPRYKIIEKRQSVAFWCNPISGHATLYWYQQILGQGPKLLIQFQNNGVVDDSQLPKDRFSAERLKGVDSTLKIQPAKLEDSAVYLCASSRGRNTEAFFGQGTRLTVV.

The chain is built from TRBV12-3 or TRBV12-4 and TRBJ1-1, with D unclear. CDR3 length equals 14 residues. V gave up 3 bases and J gave up 0 bases, with 8 bases separating them. The CDR3 sequence is CASSFSVMNTEAFF. CDR3 nucleotide sequence: TGTGCCAGCAGTTTTTCAGTGATGAACACTGAAGCTTTCTTT.

The V gene is TRBV18, the J gene TRBJ1-1; 12 nucleotides match TRBD1. Trimming removed 3 bases from V and 4 bases from J; junction bases left unmatched: 9. The CDR3 is made up of 17 amino acids. CDR1 and CDR2 (germline): KGHSH, LQKENI. The CDR3 protein is CASSPPGQGAGGTEAFF. The CDR3 nucleotides read TGTGCCAGCTCACCCCCGGGACAGGGGGCGGGGGGCACTGAAGCTTTCTTT.

V usage is TRBV28 and J usage is TRBJ2-6; D gene ambiguous. V lost 4 bases, J lost 0 bases, and 10 bases lay in between. This CDR3 contains 16 residues. The germline CDR1 and CDR2 sequences are MDHEN and SYDVKM. CDR3 coding DNA: TGTGCCAGCAGTTCCCCAGGAACCTCTGGGGCCAACGTCCTGACTTTC. It encodes CASSSPGTSGANVLTF.

This clonotype was observed a few times. The CDR3 DNA follows: TGTGCCAGCAGTCAAGACAGGGTGTCCGGGGAGCTGTTTTTT. This sequence encodes CASSQDRVSGELFF. J is TRBJ2-2 and V is TRBV27; 7 positions match TRBD1. Looked up from germline, CDR1 is MNHEY and CDR2 is SMNVEV (reference sequence). This CDR3 region has 14 residues. The trim removed 5 bases at V and 6 bases at J, leaving 6 bases unmatched.

This clonotype has just a few counts. The rearrangement joins TRBV20-1 to TRBJ2-1; D possibly corresponds to TRBD2 (6 bases). The V end was cut by 1 base, the J end by 6 bases, with 13 bases between. CDR3 length: 14 amino acids. Germline V gene lookup returns CDR1 DFQATT and CDR2 SNEGSKA (reference sequence). The CDR3 nucleotides are TGCAGTGCTAGAGGTCGGGACTGGGCCAATGAGCAGTTCTTC. Translating it yields CSARGRDWANEQFF.

This chain links TRBV5-4 with TRBJ1-1, with TRBD1 identical over 9 bases. The germline CDR1 and CDR2 sequences are SGHNT and YYREEE (reference sequence). The length of the CDR3 is 16 residues. With 1 base clipped from V and 0 bases from J, the junction kept 4 bases outside the gene matches. The CDR3 reads CASSLTGQGMNTEAFF. DNA for the CDR3: TGTGCCAGCAGCTTGACGGGACAGGGAATGAACACTGAAGCTTTCTTT.

This chain joins TRBV30 and TRBJ1-2, with D unresolved. Germline CDR1 is GTSNPN and CDR2 is SVGIG (reference sequence). With 3 bases removed from V and 8 bases from J, the gap between germline ends came to 10 bases. The CDR3 length is 11 residues. As DNA, the CDR3 is TGTGCCTGGAGCAAAGAGGGCGGCTACACCTTC. This sequence encodes CAWSKEGGYTF.

CDR3 bases: TGCAGCCCCGGTCGGGCAGACTGGGAGCAGTACTTC. Its translation is CSPGRADWEQYF. This chain joins TRBV29-1 and TRBJ2-7; D not certain. Germline CDR1 reads SQVTM; CDR2 reads ANQGSEA. V shed 8 bases and J shed 7 bases, with 18 bases lying between them. The CDR3 is made up of 12 amino acids.

This chain links TRBV6-1 with TRBJ2-1, with 10 positions matching TRBD2. V shed 8 bases, J shed 5 bases, and the junction held 12 bases outside the gene matches. The CDR3 covers 16 residues. The V gene's germline CDR1 is MNHNS and CDR2 SASEGT. As DNA, the CDR3 is TGTGCCAGCTGGGGACTAGCGACACTCCAGCACAATGAGCAGTTCTTC. Amino acids: CASWGLATLQHNEQFF.

The chain links TRBV10-1 to TRBJ2-3, with 9 bases aligning to TRBD2. The CDR3 consists of 16 residues. J lost 5 bases, V lost 4 bases, and 10 bases had no gene match. Germline CDR1 is WNHNN and CDR2 is SYGVQD (reference sequence). The CDR3 sequence: CASSVGSGRGRDTQYF. The CDR3 DNA sequence: TGCGCCAGCAGTGTGGGTAGCGGGAGAGGTAGAGATACGCAGTATTTT.

There are a few counts of this clonotype. The chain has TRBV29-1 and TRBJ1-1, with TRBD1 identical over 7 bases. With 4 bases clipped from V and 6 bases from J, the junction kept 8 bases outside the gene matches. The germline CDR1 and CDR2 sequences are SQVTM and ANQGSEA. The CDR3 length is 13 residues. The CDR3 DNA sequence: TGCAGCGTTGTACAGGGGACAATCTCTGAAGCTTTCTTT. Amino acid sequence: CSVVQGTISEAFF. The variable domain in full, with the rest retrieved from reference TRBV29-1 and TRBJ1-1, is SAVISQKPSRDICQRGTSLTIQCQVDSQVTMMFWYRQQPGQSLTLIATANQGSEATYESGFVIDKFPISRPNLTFSTLTVSNMSPEDSSIYLCSVVQGTISEAFFGQGTRLTVV.

The chain is built from TRBV7-2 and TRBJ2-2; 9 bases are shared with TRBD2. The CDR3 runs to 16 residues. Germline V gene data show CDR1 as SGHTA and CDR2 as FQGNSA. With V trimmed by 1 base and J by 4 bases, 4 bases remained unmatched. This CDR3 reads CASSLDGGGVTGELFF. The DNA of the CDR3 is TGTGCCAGCAGCTTAGATGGCGGGGGGGTCACCGGGGAGCTGTTTTTT.

This rearrangement joins TRBV7-9 to TRBJ2-1; D might be TRBD1 (5 bases). Trimming shortened V by 2 bases and J by 6 bases, and 20 bases separated the two germline ends. Germline values: CDR1 SEHNR, CDR2 FQNEAQ (reference sequence). There are 17 residues in the CDR3. In DNA, the CDR3 is TGTGCCAGCAGCTTATCCCCTCCAGGTCGACAGCCCAATGAGCAGTTCTTC. Residues: CASSLSPPGRQPNEQFF.